This T cell receptor (beta chain) was found in a study of cytomegalovirus exposure and HLA in healthy donors. Study findings and constraints: Being productive about 90% or about 30% of the time was typical of most TCR beta V segments in an earlier analysis. Upon later analysis, TCR association rates were observed to vary by HLA locus, being highest for DRB1 and lowest for HLA-C.

Primers for the PCR totalled 60 Vbeta and 13 Jbeta. Produced via immunoSEQ multiplex PCR; TCRdb's table is partial and in-frame only. This table has some 150,000 clones, roughly 80% appearing once. Regarding this clone: The antigen remains unidentified.

CDR3 length: 15 amino acids. Germline CDR1 reads LNHDA; CDR2 reads SQIVND (reference sequence). V trimming: 4 bases; J trimming: 0 bases; junction bases outside the gene matches: 5. Material: PBMCs. V is TRBV19 and J is TRBJ1-1, with TRBD1 identical over 7 bases. The source of this sequence is a female donor in good health and CMV-seronegative. The CDR3: CASSTGTAMNTEAFF. The CDR3 DNA reads as TGTGCCAGTAGTACCGGGACAGCTATGAACACTGAAGCTTTCTTT.